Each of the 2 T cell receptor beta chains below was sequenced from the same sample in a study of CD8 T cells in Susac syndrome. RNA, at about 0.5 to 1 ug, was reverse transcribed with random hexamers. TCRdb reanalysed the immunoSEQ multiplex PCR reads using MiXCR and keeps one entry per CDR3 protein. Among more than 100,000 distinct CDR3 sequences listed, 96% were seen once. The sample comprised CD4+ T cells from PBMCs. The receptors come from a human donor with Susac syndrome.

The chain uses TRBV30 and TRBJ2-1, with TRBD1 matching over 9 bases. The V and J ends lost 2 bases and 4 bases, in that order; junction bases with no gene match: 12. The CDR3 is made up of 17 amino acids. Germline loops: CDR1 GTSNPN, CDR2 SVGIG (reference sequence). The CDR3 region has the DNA TGTGCCTGGAGTACGCTACAGGACAGGGGTGGGTACAATGAGCAGTTCTTC. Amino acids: CAWSTLQDRGGYNEQFF. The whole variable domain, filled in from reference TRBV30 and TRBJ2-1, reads SQTIHQWPATLVQPVGSPLSLECTVEGTSNPNLYWYRQAAGRGLQLLFYSVGIGQISSEVPQNLSASRPQDRQFILSSKKLLLSDSGFYLCAWSTLQDRGGYNEQFFGPGTRLTVL.

The CDR3 is CSVETGSMNTEAFF. The CDR3 DNA sequence: TGCAGCGTTGAGACGGGCTCTATGAACACTGAAGCTTTCTTT. The chain combines TRBV29-1 with TRBJ1-1; D unresolved. With 3 bases removed from V and 0 bases from J, the gap between germline ends came to 11 bases. Germline CDR1 is SQVTM and CDR2 is ANQGSEA. The CDR3 covers 14 residues.